The rows below give T cell receptor beta chains drawn from one sample of a study of blood T cells in healthy people across ages. TCRdb recomputed calls from the 5' RACE reads with MiXCR, one row per CDR3 protein. Of 650,000 to 800,000 distinct CDR3 sequences in the sample, 45% to 60% were seen once. Sequences were obtained from blood. Receptors were obtained from a woman of 80 years or more in good health. CDR3s include the opening cysteine and the closing phenylalanine or tryptophan. A D gene is named only where the DNA matches it firmly. The listing skips clone size in some rows; elsewhere it reads once, few, many or a size class.

j_gene,v_gene,abundance,d_gene,CDR3aa,CDR3nt
TRBJ2-7,TRBV29-1,-,TRBD1,CSVEDRQGTYEQYF,TGCAGCGTTGAAGATCGACAGGGAACCTACGAGCAGTACTTC
TRBJ2-5,TRBV29-1,-,-,CSVDGGLQETQYF,TGCAGCGTTGATGGGGGGCTCCAAGAGACCCAGTACTTC
TRBJ2-1,TRBV24-1,-,TRBD1,CATSDGHRGPSNEQFF,TGTGCCACCAGTGATGGGCACAGGGGTCCCTCCAATGAGCAGTTCTTC
TRBJ1-2,TRBV28,-,-,CASSRERAYGYTF,TGTGCCAGTTCCCGGGAGAGAGCTTATGGCTACACCTTC
TRBJ2-1,TRBV20-1,-,-,CSAWALRDHEQFF,TGCAGTGCCTGGGCCCTGCGGGACCATGAGCAGTTCTTC
TRBJ1-2,TRBV14,-,-,CASSPRGSRGSNYGYTF,TGTGCCAGCAGCCCCAGAGGTAGTAGGGGCAGTAACTATGGCTACACCTTC
TRBJ2-4,TRBV12-3/TRBV12-4,-,TRBD2,CASSPLAGEGIQYF,TGTGCCAGCAGTCCACTAGCGGGAGAAGGGATTCAGTACTTC
TRBJ1-2,TRBV5-5,many,-,CASSLVNGDRIYGYTF,TGTGCCAGCAGCTTGGTCAATGGAGACAGAATTTATGGCTACACCTTC
TRBJ2-7,TRBV7-9,many,-,CASSSRTQWEQYF,TGTGCCAGCAGCTCCAGGACTCAGTGGGAGCAGTACTTC
TRBJ2-3,TRBV6-6,-,TRBD1,CASRDSQPDTQYF,TGTGCCAGCCGGGACAGCCAACCAGATACGCAGTATTTT
TRBJ2-1,TRBV7-9,-,TRBD1,CASSLATGGGEQFF,TGTGCCAGCAGCTTAGCAACAGGGGGCGGGGAGCAGTTCTTC
TRBJ2-7,TRBV15,-,-,CATSAWTARTYEQYF,TGTGCCACCAGCGCCTGGACAGCTAGAACCTACGAGCAGTACTTC
TRBJ1-2,TRBV5-1,many,-,CASSLAYTGDGYTF,TGCGCCAGCAGCTTGGCCTACACTGGAGATGGCTACACCTTC
TRBJ2-4,TRBV6-2/TRBV6-3,-,-,CASAQLAKNIQYF,TGTGCCAGCGCCCAGCTAGCCAAAAACATTCAGTACTTC
TRBJ2-5,TRBV4-3,-,-,CASSQEWAQETQYF,TGCGCCAGCAGCCAAGAATGGGCCCAAGAGACCCAGTACTTC
TRBJ2-7,TRBV3-1,-,TRBD1,CASSQRQGYEQNF,TGTGCCAGCAGCCAACGACAGGGTTACGAGCAGAACTTC